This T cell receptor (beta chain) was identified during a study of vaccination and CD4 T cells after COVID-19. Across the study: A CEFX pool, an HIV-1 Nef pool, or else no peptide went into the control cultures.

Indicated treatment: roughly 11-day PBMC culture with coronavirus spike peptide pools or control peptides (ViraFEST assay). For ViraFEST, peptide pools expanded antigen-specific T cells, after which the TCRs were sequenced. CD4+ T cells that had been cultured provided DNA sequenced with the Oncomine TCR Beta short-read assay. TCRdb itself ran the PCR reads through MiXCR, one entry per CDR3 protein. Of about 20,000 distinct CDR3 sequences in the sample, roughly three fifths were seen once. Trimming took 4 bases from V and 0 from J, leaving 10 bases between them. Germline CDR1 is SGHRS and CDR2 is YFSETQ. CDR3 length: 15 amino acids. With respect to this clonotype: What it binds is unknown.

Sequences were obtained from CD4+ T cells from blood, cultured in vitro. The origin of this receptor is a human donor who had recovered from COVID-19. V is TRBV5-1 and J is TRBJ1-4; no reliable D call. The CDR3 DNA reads TGCGCCAGCAGCACCCGGGGTCCAACTAATGAAAAACTGTTTTTT. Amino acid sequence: CASSTRGPTNEKLFF.